Below are 18 T cell receptor beta chains sequenced from a single sample in a study of beta chain features in type 1 diabetes. cDNA synthesis used the whole RNA isolate, giving expressed TCRB sequences. Some clones are missing from TCRdb's copy, which holds only in-frame ones; the method was immunoSEQ multiplex PCR. The repertoire holds 350,000 to 450,000 clones, with over 11% as singletons. Sequenced material: naive CD4+ T cells from blood. These receptor sequences come from a man aged 30-40 years in good health.

The chain links TRBV7-2 to TRBJ2-3; 8 nucleotides line up with TRBD1. Germline V CDR1 and CDR2: SGHTA, FQGNSA. V was pared by 4 bases and J by 4 bases, with 4 bases of the junction left unmatched. CDR3 length equals 14 residues. CDR3 sequence reads: CASSSTQGADTQYF. As DNA, the CDR3 is TGTGCCAGCAGCTCAACACAGGGGGCAGATACGCAGTATTTT.

This clone was counted only a few times. This chain joins TRBV4-1 and TRBJ2-6; D not resolved. V gave up 1 base and J gave up 0 bases, with 7 bases separating them. Germline-derived CDR1 and CDR2 are MGHRA and YSYEKL. The CDR3 totals 16 residues. CDR3 coding DNA: TGCGCCAGCAGCCAAGGGACCGTCTCTGGGGCCAACGTCCTGACTTTC. Translation: CASSQGTVSGANVLTF.

The chain has TRBV5-1 and TRBJ2-7; a possible D gene is TRBD2 (7 bases). V was shortened by 4 bases and J by 2 bases, with 19 bases between the two germline ends. The CDR3 spans 16 residues. Germline V gives CDR1 SGHRS, CDR2 YFSETQ. The CDR3 sequence is CASSLLGGGPTYEQYV. Here the CDR3 DNA reads TGCGCCAGCAGCCTCCTGGGCGGGGGCCCCACCTACGAGCAGTACGTC.

This clone was counted a few times. The genes are TRBV29-1 and TRBJ2-7; tentatively, D is TRBD1 (6 bases). This CDR3 is 11 amino acids long. Germline V gene data show CDR1 as SQVTM and CDR2 as ANQGSEA. V lost 6 bases and J 4 bases, leaving 10 bases between the germline ends. CDR3 loop: CSVRTVYEQYF. CDR3 coding DNA: TGCAGCGTGCGGACAGTATACGAGCAGTACTTC.

The chain has TRBV10-3 and TRBJ2-7; D ambiguous. This CDR3 spans 11 amino acids. V shed 3 bases and J shed 7 bases, with 7 bases lying between them. CDR1 is ENHRY and CDR2 is SYGVKD in the germline V gene. The CDR3 spells CAISEGFEQYV. As DNA, the CDR3 is TGTGCCATCAGTGAAGGATTTGAGCAGTACGTC.

In its sample, this clone was seen a few times. The chain combines TRBV7-6 with TRBJ1-1; tentative D call: TRBD1 (6 bases). Germline V CDR1 and CDR2: SGHVS, FNYEAQ. V was shortened by 6 bases and J by 1 base, with 9 bases between the two germline ends. The length of the CDR3 is 13 residues. CDR3 sequence reads: CASRLQGNTEAFF. CDR3 sequence (DNA): TGTGCCAGCAGGTTACAGGGGAACACTGAAGCTTTCTTT.

This clone was counted between two and nine times. The CDR3 loop reads CASSQERMVPGGSGANVLTF. CDR3 sequence (DNA): TGCGCCAGCAGCCAAGAGAGGATGGTCCCAGGGGGCTCTGGGGCCAACGTCCTGACTTTC. The chain uses TRBV4-1 and TRBJ2-6, with 7 bases fitting TRBD1. CDR3 length equals 20 residues. V lost 0 bases to trimming and J lost 0 bases; unmatched junction nucleotides: 11. Germline-derived CDR1 and CDR2 are MGHRA and YSYEKL.

This clone has just a few counts. The chain carries TRBV5-4 and TRBJ2-5; maybe TRBD1 (6 bases). Germline values: CDR1 SGHNT, CDR2 YYREEE (reference sequence). The V end was cut by 0 bases, the J end by 6 bases, with 15 bases between. The CDR3 sequence is 15 residues long. The CDR3 nucleotides are TGTGCCAGCAGCTTGGAACAGGGTGGGCCGAAGACCCAGTACTTC. Its translation is CASSLEQGGPKTQYF.

This chain uses TRBV9 with TRBJ2-1; 15 bases are shared with TRBD2. This CDR3 region has 17 residues. The J segment lost 7 bases and the V segment lost 0 bases, leaving 5 bases of the junction unmatched. Germline CDR1 and CDR2: SGDLS and YYNGEE. Here the CDR3 DNA reads TGTGCCAGCAGCGTAGCTAGGACTAGCGGGAGGGGTAATGAGCAGTTCTTC. Residues: CASSVARTSGRGNEQFF.

This clone has just a few counts. The CDR3 DNA reads as TGCGCCAGCAGTTTGGGACTAGCGGACTCCTACGAGCAGTACGTC. Residues: CASSLGLADSYEQYV. The chain couples TRBV5-1 to TRBJ2-7; 11 bases fit TRBD2. The CDR3 contains 15 residues. Germline V gene data show CDR1 as SGHRS and CDR2 as YFSETQ.

This clone was observed a few times. V gene TRBV25-1 combines with J gene TRBJ2-7; D ambiguous. The CDR3 is made up of 13 amino acids. V was shortened by 6 bases and J by 3 bases, with 12 bases between the two germline ends. CDR1 and CDR2 (germline): MGHDK, SYGVNS. This CDR3 is CASSEDILYEQYF. The CDR3 DNA follows: TGTGCCAGCAGCGAAGACATTCTCTACGAGCAGTACTTC.

This clone has just a few counts. The V and J genes are TRBV19 and TRBJ2-1; D might be TRBD1 or TRBD2, each matching 5 bases. The CDR3 covers 16 residues. From germline, CDR1 is LNHDA and CDR2 SQIVND (reference sequence). V was pared by 0 bases and J by 0 bases, with 9 bases between. CDR3 amino acids: CASSIEGRSSYNEQFF. The CDR3 bases are TGTGCCAGTAGTATAGAGGGACGTTCCTCCTACAATGAGCAGTTCTTC.

This clone appeared a few times. J is TRBJ1-2 and V is TRBV7-9; D unclear. Germline V gene lookup returns CDR1 SEHNR and CDR2 FQNEAQ (reference sequence). With 5 bases removed from V and 2 bases from J, the gap between germline ends came to 15 bases. The CDR3 loop spans 15 amino acids. CDR3 in amino acids: CASSPNSGSNYGYTF. CDR3 DNA: TGTGCCAGCAGCCCAAACTCCGGGAGCAACTATGGCTACACCTTC.

The gene calls are TRBV11-2 and TRBJ2-5; no clear D. The assigned J gene may be wrong: the sequence end matches TRBJ2-7 better. The CDR3 length is 15 residues. Looked up from germline, CDR1 is SGHAT and CDR2 is FQNNGV. The CDR3 DNA follows: TGTGCCAGCAGCTTATTTTACTCGAGCTCCTACGAGCAGTACTTC. The encoded protein is CASSLFYSSSYEQYF.

This clone showed up just a few times. The J gene is TRBJ2-3, the V gene TRBV7-8; 8 bases fit TRBD1. CDR3 length: 15 amino acids. CDR1 and CDR2 from the germline V gene are SGHVS and FQNEAQ. The J segment lost 1 base and the V segment lost 5 bases, leaving 5 bases of the junction unmatched. The CDR3 spells CASSRTGRGTDTQYF. The CDR3 DNA follows: TGTGCCAGCAGCCGGACAGGGCGGGGCACAGATACGCAGTATTTT.

The CDR3, as DNA: TGTGCCAGCGGAATCCGGGACAGGGGTTACAATGAGCAGTTCTTC. It translates to CASGIRDRGYNEQFF. The chain carries TRBV28 and TRBJ2-1; TRBD1 agrees at 10 bases. Germline trimming cut 8 bases from V and 4 bases from J; bases unmatched to any gene: 8. The V gene's germline CDR1 is MDHEN and CDR2 SYDVKM. CDR3 size: 15 residues.

The V gene is TRBV5-6, the J gene TRBJ2-1; TRBD1 might be the D (6 bases). This CDR3 region has 14 residues. Germline CDR1 reads SGHDT; CDR2 reads YYEEEE. Trimming removed 3 bases from V and 13 bases from J, with 20 bases in between. In nucleotides, the CDR3 is TGTGCCAGCAGCTGGACAGAGTACCCCCGGTCCCAGTTCTTC. Its translation: CASSWTEYPRSQFF.

This clone appeared a few times. The chain couples TRBV7-2 to TRBJ2-1; D not resolved. V lost 7 bases, J lost 7 bases, and 20 bases lay in between. The CDR3 has 15 amino acids. The V gene's germline CDR1 is SGHTA and CDR2 FQGNSA. The CDR3 bases are TGTGCCAGCACCTATGGTATCGGCGCTGGTAATGAGCAGTTCTTC. Translating it yields CASTYGIGAGNEQFF.